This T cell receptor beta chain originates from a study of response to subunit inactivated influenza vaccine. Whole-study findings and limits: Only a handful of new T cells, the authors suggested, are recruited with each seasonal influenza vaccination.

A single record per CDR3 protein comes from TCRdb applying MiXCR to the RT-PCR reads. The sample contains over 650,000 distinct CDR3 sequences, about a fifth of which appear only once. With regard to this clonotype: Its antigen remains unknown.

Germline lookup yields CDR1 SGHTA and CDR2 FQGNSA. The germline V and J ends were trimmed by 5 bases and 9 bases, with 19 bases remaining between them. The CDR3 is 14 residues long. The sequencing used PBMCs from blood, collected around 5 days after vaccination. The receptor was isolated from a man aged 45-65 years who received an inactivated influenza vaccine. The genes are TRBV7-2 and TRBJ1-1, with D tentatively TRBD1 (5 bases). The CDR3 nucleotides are TGTGCCAGCAGCCGACATAGGGGACTTGATCAAGCTTTCTTT. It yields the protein CASSRHRGLDQAFF.